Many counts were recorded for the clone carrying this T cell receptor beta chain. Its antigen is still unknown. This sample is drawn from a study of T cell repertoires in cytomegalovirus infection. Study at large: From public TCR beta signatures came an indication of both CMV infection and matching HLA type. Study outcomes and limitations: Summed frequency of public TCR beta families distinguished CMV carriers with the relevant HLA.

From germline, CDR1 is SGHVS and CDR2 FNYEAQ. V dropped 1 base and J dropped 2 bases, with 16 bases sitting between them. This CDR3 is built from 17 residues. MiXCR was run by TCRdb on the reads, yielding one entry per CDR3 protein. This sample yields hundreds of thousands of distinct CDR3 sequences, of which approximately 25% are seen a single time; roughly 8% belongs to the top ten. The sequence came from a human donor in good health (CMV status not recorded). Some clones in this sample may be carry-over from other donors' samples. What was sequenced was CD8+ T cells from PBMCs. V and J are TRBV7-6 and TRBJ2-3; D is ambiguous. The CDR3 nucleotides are TGTGCCAGCAGCTTAGAGCACGGCAGTTACTTCACAGATACGCAGTATTTT. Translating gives CASSLEHGSYFTDTQYF. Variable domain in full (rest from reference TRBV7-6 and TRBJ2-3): GAGVSQSPRYKVTKRGQDVALRCDPISGHVSLYWYRQALGQGPEFLTYFNYEAQQDKSGLPNDRFSAERPEGSISTLTIQRTEQRDSAMYRCASSLEHGSYFTDTQYFGPGTRLTVL.